The 28 T cell receptor beta chains reported below all come from one sample, sequenced in a study of cytomegalovirus exposure and HLA in healthy donors. Primers: 60 Vbeta forward and 13 Jbeta reverse. TCRdb keeps only in-frame clones here, not all; method: immunoSEQ multiplex PCR. The data contain 90,000 to 95,000 clones, more than 70% of them singletons. Sequenced: PBMCs. These receptors originate from a man aged 18 to 29 in good health and CMV-seronegative.

The chain has TRBV9 and TRBJ2-1; a weak D match, TRBD1 (6 bases). Germline lookup yields CDR1 SGDLS and CDR2 YYNGEE. V was pared by 0 bases and J by 7 bases, with 17 bases between. The CDR3 covers 16 residues. The CDR3 loop reads CASSVGLLARGNEQFF. For the CDR3, the DNA is TGTGCCAGCAGCGTAGGATTATTAGCGAGGGGGAATGAGCAGTTCTTC.

This clone was seen more than once but under ten times. The gene calls are TRBV21-1 and TRBJ2-4; the D segment call TRBD1 is taken from the table without a DNA check. TRBV21-1 is designated a pseudogene. The CDR3 has 14 amino acids. CDR3 sequence: CASSKDRSKQIQYF. DNA of the CDR3: TGTGCCAGCAGCAAAGATAGGTCCAAACAGATTCAGTACTTC.

V and J are TRBV13 and TRBJ2-7, with a weak D call TRBD2 (7 bases). The V end was cut by 3 bases, the J end by 4 bases, with 16 bases between. The CDR3 has 15 residues. The germline CDR1 and CDR2 sequences are PRHDT and FYEKMQ (reference sequence). The CDR3: CASSFEGGGDYEQYF. CDR3 DNA: TGTGCCAGCAGCTTCGAGGGGGGGGGCGATTACGAGCAGTACTTC.

The CDR3 DNA sequence: TGTGCCAGTAGATCTGACAGGGGCGGAGAAAAACTGTTTTTT. Translating gives CASRSDRGGEKLFF. The chain joins TRBV19 to TRBJ1-4; 8 bases are shared with TRBD1. Trimming at V came to 6 bases and at J to 8 bases, leaving 8 bases not matched to a gene. There are 14 residues in the CDR3. Germline V gene lookup returns CDR1 LNHDA and CDR2 SQIVND (reference sequence).

The CDR3 here is CASSPLGTGAPPSYNEQFF. CDR3 nucleotides: TGTGCCAGCAGCCCTCTCGGGACAGGGGCCCCTCCATCCTACAATGAGCAGTTCTTC. The genes are TRBV5-5 and TRBJ2-1, with TRBD1 matching over 10 bases. The junction had 14 bases not matched to a gene; V was cut back by 4 bases and J by 1 base. The CDR3 totals 19 residues. CDR1 and CDR2 (germline): SGHKS, YYEKEE (reference sequence).

This clone was seen only once. The J gene is TRBJ1-2, the V gene TRBV4-1; perhaps TRBD1 as D (5 bases). CDR1 is MGHRA and CDR2 is YSYEKL in the germline V gene. This CDR3 is built from 13 residues. V lost 4 bases, J lost 8 bases, and 14 bases lay in between. Here the CDR3 reads CASSRGGAEGYTF. The CDR3 region has the DNA TGCGCCAGCAGCCGGGGAGGGGCGGAGGGCTACACCTTC.

The gene calls are TRBV15 and TRBJ1-5; D possibly corresponds to TRBD1 (6 bases). V lost 3 bases and J lost 4, with 7 bases in between. The CDR3 is made up of 13 amino acids. The germline V gene encodes CDR1 LNHNV and CDR2 YYDKDF (reference sequence). The CDR3 reads CATSRDRNQPQHF. The CDR3 DNA is TGTGCCACCAGCAGGGACAGAAATCAGCCCCAGCATTTT.

This clone occurred once. The chain has TRBV5-1 and TRBJ1-2, with TRBD1 matching over 9 bases. After removal of 4 bases from V and 4 bases from J, the junction contained 11 bases not matched to a gene. There are 16 residues in the CDR3. Germline-derived CDR1 and CDR2 are SGHRS and YFSETQ. The CDR3 DNA is TGCGCCAGCAGCCCCGTGGACAGGGGATTTGCCTATGGCTACACCTTC. Translating gives CASSPVDRGFAYGYTF.

This sequence joins TRBV6-6 and TRBJ1-2; a weak D match, TRBD1 (6 bases). Per germline, CDR1 MNHNY and CDR2 SVGAGI (reference sequence). The CDR3 consists of 13 residues. V lost 4 bases and J lost 8, with 14 bases in between. The CDR3 here is CASSFGDQGGYTF. The DNA for the CDR3 is TGTGCCAGCAGTTTCGGGGATCAGGGGGGCTACACCTTC.

Only a few counts were recorded for this clone. The chain combines TRBV6-4 with TRBJ2-3; 7 bases agree with TRBD1. Germline CDR1 and CDR2: MRHNA and SNTAGT. This CDR3 is 14 amino acids long. V lost 5 bases and J lost 4; bases outside the gene matches: 6. The CDR3 bases are TGTGCCAGCAGTTCACAGGGGACCGCAGATACGCAGTATTTT. Translated: CASSSQGTADTQYF.

This chain links TRBV19 with TRBJ2-3; D is possibly TRBD1 (6 bases). The germline V and J ends were trimmed by 7 bases and 3 bases, with 17 bases remaining between them. Germline V CDR1 and CDR2: LNHDA, SQIVND (reference sequence). CDR3 length: 15 amino acids. The CDR3 is CASTRQDSLTDTQYF. The DNA of the CDR3 is TGTGCCAGTACCAGACAGGACTCTCTTACAGATACGCAGTATTTT.

The chain employs TRBV27 and TRBJ1-2; 7 nucleotides align to TRBD1. The CDR3 covers 17 residues. The germline V gene encodes CDR1 MNHEY and CDR2 SMNVEV (reference sequence). V lost 6 bases, J lost 4 bases, and 17 bases stayed unmatched. CDR3 in DNA: TGTGCCAGCAGCCCAGCCCTAGACAGGGAGGTTCGCTATGGCTACACCTTC. Encoded protein: CASSPALDREVRYGYTF.

This clone has just a few counts. V is TRBV19 and J is TRBJ1-4, with D perhaps matching TRBD1 (6 bases). V was shortened by 5 bases and J by 7 bases, with 20 bases between the two germline ends. CDR1 is LNHDA, CDR2 SQIVND, per germline (reference sequence). The CDR3 runs 16 residues. The CDR3 spells CASSAEGDPSSEKLFF. The CDR3 coding sequence is TGTGCCAGTAGTGCCGAGGGGGACCCCAGCTCTGAAAAACTGTTTTTT.

The rearrangement links TRBV9 to TRBJ1-1, with D perhaps TRBD1 (5 bases). Germline assignment: CDR1 SGDLS and CDR2 YYNGEE. The germline V and J ends were trimmed by 4 bases and 6 bases, with 16 bases remaining between them. The CDR3 is 14 amino acids. Written as DNA, the CDR3 is TGTGCCAGCAGCCCCTCCGGGCAGGGCGCTGAAGCTTTCTTT. Its protein product is CASSPSGQGAEAFF.

This clone showed up just a few times. The CDR3 sequence is CASRTGPNSPLHF. The CDR3 DNA is TGTGCCAGCAGAACGGGTCCTAATTCACCCCTCCACTTT. This chain links TRBV6-5 with TRBJ1-6; D gene ambiguous. The CDR3 sequence is 13 residues long. Germline CDR1 is MNHEY and CDR2 is SVGAGI. V gave up 6 bases and J gave up 6 bases, with 9 bases separating them.

Only one count was recorded for this clone. The V call is TRBV2, the J call TRBJ2-7; tentatively, D is TRBD1 (6 bases). V lost 4 bases to trimming and J lost 8 bases, with 15 bases between them. Germline-derived CDR1 and CDR2 are SNHLY and FYNNEI. The CDR3 is 13 amino acids. The CDR3 nucleotides are TGTGCCAGCAGTGTCAGACAGGAAGACAAGCAGTACTTC. This codes for CASSVRQEDKQYF. The full variable domain, in which reference TRBV2 and TRBJ2-7 provide the parts outside the CDR3, is EPEVTQTPSHQVTQMGQEVILRCVPISNHLYFYWYRQILGQKVEFLVSFYNNEISEKSEIFDDQFSVERPDGSNFTLKIRSTKLEDSAMYFCASSVRQEDKQYFGPGTRLTVT.

The genes are TRBV6-6 and TRBJ1-6; tentatively, D is TRBD1 (6 bases). The germline V and J ends were trimmed by 5 bases and 7 bases, with 12 bases remaining between them. Germline V lookup: CDR1 MNHNY, CDR2 SVGAGI (reference sequence). The CDR3 runs to 14 residues. The CDR3 bases are TGTGCCAGCAGTGACCCGGACAGAAATTCACCCCTCCACTTT. This encodes CASSDPDRNSPLHF.

This rearrangement joins TRBV6-5 to TRBJ2-2; TRBD2 aligns across 8 bases. Germline V gives CDR1 MNHEY, CDR2 SVGAGI. CDR3 length: 14 residues. The J segment lost 4 bases and the V segment lost 4 bases, leaving 2 bases of the junction unmatched. The CDR3 bases are TGTGCCAGCAGTTCTACTAGCGGCACCGGGGAGCTGTTTTTT. This sequence encodes CASSSTSGTGELFF.

This clone was seen only a few times. This sequence joins TRBV30 and TRBJ1-1; 8 bases are a match to TRBD1. V shed 4 bases, J shed 0 bases, and the junction held 13 bases outside the gene matches. CDR3 size: 17 residues. Germline lookup yields CDR1 GTSNPN and CDR2 SVGIG (reference sequence). CDR3 nucleotide sequence: TGTGCCTGGACTACGGACAGGGTGGACTTTTTGAACACTGAAGCTTTCTTT. It codes for CAWTTDRVDFLNTEAFF.

This clone showed up just a few times. This chain uses TRBV5-1 with TRBJ1-1, with a possible D match to TRBD1 (6 bases). Trimming took 3 bases from V and 0 from J, leaving 15 bases between them. Per germline, CDR1 SGHRS and CDR2 YFSETQ. The CDR3 totals 16 residues. The CDR3 protein is CASSSSRGAVNTEAFF. The CDR3, as DNA: TGCGCCAGCAGCTCGTCCCGGGGGGCTGTGAACACTGAAGCTTTCTTT.

V and J are TRBV29-1 and TRBJ1-2; D gene unclear. V dropped 3 bases and J dropped 2 bases, with 7 bases sitting between them. The length of the CDR3 is 12 residues. Germline CDR1 reads SQVTM; CDR2 reads ANQGSEA. CDR3 sequence reads: CSVDGSNYGYTF. The CDR3 DNA reads as TGCAGCGTTGACGGGAGCAACTATGGCTACACCTTC.

A word on this clone: The DNA is omitted, as the CDR3 cannot be located on it reliably, and the CDR3 follows TCRdb's listing. The chain is built from TRBV21-1 and TRBJ1-5; the D call in the table, TRBD1, was not verified against the DNA. TRBV21-1 is flagged as a pseudogene. The CDR3 sequence runs 16 residues, both termini included. The CDR3 loop is CASSKVGGGSNQPQHF.

This clone was recorded only once. V and J are TRBV5-4 and TRBJ2-2; D not resolved. The ends were cut back, 0 bases at V and 6 bases at J, with 12 bases in the middle. CDR3 length equals 15 residues. Germline lookup yields CDR1 SGHNT and CDR2 YYREEE (reference sequence). CDR3 in DNA: TGTGCCAGCAGCTTGGGCGGTAATAGTCCCGGGGAGCTGTTTTTT. This encodes CASSLGGNSPGELFF.

Only a few counts were recorded for this clone. The chain links TRBV6-1 to TRBJ2-2, with D unresolved. Deletions cut 6 bases from V and 4 bases from J, with 15 bases between. Germline V gene sequence: CDR1 MNHNS, CDR2 SASEGT. CDR3 length: 15 amino acids. CDR3 in DNA: TGTGCCAGCAGGCAACTCGGGTCCGGCACCGGGGAGCTGTTTTTT. Its protein product is CASRQLGSGTGELFF.

The V call is TRBV7-9, the J call TRBJ2-1; 10 bases fit TRBD2. The CDR3 runs 15 residues. Germline CDR1 SEHNR, CDR2 FQNEAQ (reference sequence). V was pared by 1 base and J by 5 bases, with 2 bases of the junction left unmatched. CDR3 in amino acids: CASSLVLAGNNEQFF. The DNA for the CDR3 is TGTGCCAGCAGCTTAGTACTAGCGGGGAACAATGAGCAGTTCTTC.

In nucleotides, the CDR3 is TGTGCCAGCAGCCAAGTGGGTGGGCAGCATAATTCACCCCTCCACTTT. Residues: CASSQVGGQHNSPLHF. The chain couples TRBV4-2 to TRBJ1-6; no reliable D call. Germline loops: CDR1 LGHNA, CDR2 YNFKEQ. The CDR3 covers 16 residues. Trimming pared 1 base from V and 5 bases from J, leaving 12 bases between.

The chain uses TRBV7-8 and TRBJ1-6; the D is unclear. The CDR3 consists of 13 residues. Germline CDR1 SGHVS, CDR2 FQNEAQ. V lost 2 bases to trimming and J lost 3 bases, with 2 bases between them. CDR3 sequence: CASSLRYNSPLHF. The DNA for the CDR3 is TGTGCCAGCAGCTTACGCTATAATTCACCCCTCCACTTT.

The chain carries TRBV18 and TRBJ2-5, with no clear D. CDR1 is KGHSH, CDR2 LQKENI, per germline. This CDR3 comprises 13 residues. Between the trimmed V and J ends, which lost 2 bases and 5 bases, there was a span of 9 bases. CDR3: CASSPGATETQYF. CDR3 DNA sequence: TGTGCCAGCTCACCAGGAGCTACTGAGACCCAGTACTTC.